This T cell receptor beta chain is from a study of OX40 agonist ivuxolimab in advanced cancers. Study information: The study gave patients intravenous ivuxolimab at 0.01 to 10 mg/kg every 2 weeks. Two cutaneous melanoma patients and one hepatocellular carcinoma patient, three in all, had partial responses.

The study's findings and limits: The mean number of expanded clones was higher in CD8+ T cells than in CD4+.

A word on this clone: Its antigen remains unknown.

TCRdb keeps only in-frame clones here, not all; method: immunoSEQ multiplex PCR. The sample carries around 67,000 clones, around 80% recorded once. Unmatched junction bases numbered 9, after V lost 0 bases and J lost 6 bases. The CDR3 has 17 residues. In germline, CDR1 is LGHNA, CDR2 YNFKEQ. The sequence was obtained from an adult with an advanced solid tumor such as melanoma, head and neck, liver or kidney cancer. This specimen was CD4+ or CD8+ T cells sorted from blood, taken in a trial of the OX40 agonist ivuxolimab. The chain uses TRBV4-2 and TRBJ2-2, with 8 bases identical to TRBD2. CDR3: CASSQDLLAGSSGELFF. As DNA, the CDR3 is TGTGCCAGCAGCCAAGATCTGCTAGCGGGTTCCTCCGGGGAGCTGTTTTTT.